Listed below are T cell receptor beta chains from one sample, sequenced in a study of blood T cell repertoires in COVID-19. Libraries were prepared by immunoSEQ multiplex PCR; TCRdb keeps only in-frame clonotypes and omits some of them. Among about 280,000 clones, under 90% were seen once, and the ten largest hold around 10%. The sequenced sample was peripheral blood. These receptors all come from a woman between 50 and 59 years old who had recovered from COVID-19. Both conserved end residues are part of each CDR3. D genes are given only for firm matches. The size field is filled for only some rows; it gives once, few, many or a size class.

j_call v_call clone_size d_call cdr3_aa cdr3_nt
TRBJ2-4 TRBV19 NA TRBD2 CASSIQLAGVGSGNIQYF TGTGCCAGTAGTATTCAGTTAGCGGGAGTCGGGTCTGGGAACATTCAGTACTTC
TRBJ1-1 TRBV27 NA NA CASSLNRNTEAFF TGTGCCAGCAGTCTAAACAGGAACACTGAAGCTTTCTTT
TRBJ1-2 TRBV5-1 NA NA CASSSGPGDYGYTF TGCGCCAGCAGCTCCGGGCCCGGGGACTATGGCTACACCTTC
TRBJ2-3 TRBV4-1 NA NA CASSFTREDTQYF TGCGCCAGCAGCTTCACGAGGGAGGATACGCAGTATTTT
TRBJ1-2 TRBV5-5 NA TRBD1 CASSLGTGTIYGYTF TGTGCCAGCAGCCTAGGGACAGGGACGATCTATGGCTACACCTTC
TRBJ2-3 TRBV5-1 NA NA CASSLMVLDSDTQYF TGCGCCAGCAGCTTGATGGTACTCGATTCAGATACGCAGTATTTT
TRBJ1-1 TRBV7-9 once NA CASRGGLNTEAFF TGTGCCAGCCGCGGGGGACTGAACACTGAAGCTTTCTTT
TRBJ2-2 TRBV5-5 once TRBD1 CASRGQGVTTGELFF TGTGCCAGCCGGGGACAGGGGGTAACCACCGGGGAGCTGTTTTTT
TRBJ2-5 TRBV6-6 NA TRBD1 CASTRTGMLVEETQYF TGTGCCAGCACCCGGACAGGTATGTTGGTCGAAGAGACCCAGTACTTC
TRBJ2-5 TRBV7-3 once NA CASSPAGSQTQYF TGTGCCAGCAGCCCCGCGGGGTCACAGACCCAGTACTTC
TRBJ2-3 TRBV4-2 many NA CASSQVIGGTDTQYF TGTGCCAGCAGCCAAGTAATAGGGGGCACAGATACGCAGTATTTT
TRBJ2-2 TRBV11-3 once NA CASSSHGTGAGELFF TGTGCCAGCAGCTCACACGGGACTGGCGCCGGGGAGCTGTTTTTT
TRBJ1-1 TRBV29-1 NA NA CSVAGQNTEAFF TGCAGCGTTGCGGGACAGAACACTGAAGCTTTCTTT
TRBJ1-2 TRBV3-1/TRBV3-2 NA NA CASSRRTESYGYTF TGTGCCAGCAGCCGGAGGACAGAGAGCTATGGCTACACCTTC
TRBJ1-2 TRBV6-5 NA TRBD1 CASGTGGFYGYTF TGTGCCAGCGGGACAGGGGGATTCTATGGCTACACCTTC
TRBJ2-1 TRBV18 NA TRBD2 CASSRVAGGDGEQFF TGTGCCAGCTCACGGGTGGCGGGGGGCGACGGTGAGCAGTTCTTC
TRBJ2-1 TRBV7-8 NA TRBD1 CASSPRDRGLNEQFF TGTGCCAGCAGCCCCCGGGACAGGGGGCTTAATGAGCAGTTCTTC
TRBJ2-7 TRBV29-1 NA TRBD2 CSGDSAGRNEQYF TGCAGCGGTGACTCAGCGGGAAGGAACGAGCAGTACTTC
TRBJ2-1 TRBV4-3 NA NA CASSQYHMTGHSYNEQFF TGCGCCAGCAGCCAGTACCATATGACAGGACACTCCTACAATGAGCAGTTCTTC
TRBJ1-2 TRBV28 NA NA CASRATVNYGYTF TGTGCCAGCAGAGCAACAGTTAACTATGGCTACACCTTC
TRBJ2-5 TRBV4-2 few TRBD2 CASSHPGAGGQETQYF TGTGCCAGCAGCCACCCGGGGGCGGGGGGGCAAGAGACCCAGTACTTC
TRBJ1-3 TRBV14 once NA CASRLSGGGNTIYF TGTGCCAGCAGACTATCGGGGGGAGGAAACACCATATATTTT
TRBJ2-5 TRBV5-1 NA NA CASSPGLLQETQYF TGCGCCAGCAGTCCTGGACTTCTTCAAGAGACCCAGTACTTC
TRBJ2-1 TRBV24-1 NA TRBD2 CATSGLAGEVGNEQFF TGTGCCACCAGTGGACTAGCGGGAGAGGTTGGGAATGAGCAGTTCTTC
TRBJ1-2 TRBV5-5 NA TRBD1 CASSLRSRGQGISYGYTF TGTGCCAGCAGCTTACGTTCCAGGGGACAGGGAATATCCTATGGCTACACCTTC
TRBJ2-2 TRBV15 NA TRBD1 CATSYPQGIRGTGELFF TGTGCCACCAGCTACCCACAGGGGATCCGTGGCACCGGGGAGCTGTTTTTT
TRBJ1-3 TRBV5-4 few TRBD1 CASSWSGQGGNTIYF TGTGCCAGCAGCTGGTCGGGACAGGGTGGAAACACCATATATTTT
TRBJ2-6 TRBV5-4 NA NA CASSSQTDSSGANVLTF TGTGCCAGCAGCTCCCAGACAGACAGCTCTGGGGCCAACGTCCTGACTTTC
TRBJ1-3 TRBV18 NA NA CASSSQTGSRNTIYF TGTGCCAGCTCATCCCAGACAGGCTCTCGAAACACCATATATTTT
TRBJ1-5 TRBV7-8 once NA CASSLFFDRRTLNQPQHF TGTGCCAGCAGCTTATTTTTTGACAGGAGGACTCTCAATCAGCCCCAGCATTTT
TRBJ2-2 TRBV28 NA NA CASTRAGAGELFF TGTGCCAGCACCCGGGCAGGGGCCGGGGAGCTGTTTTTT
TRBJ1-1 TRBV18 NA TRBD1 CASSRYIQAGGTEAFF TGTGCCAGCTCACGTTACATCCAGGCAGGGGGTACTGAAGCTTTCTTT
TRBJ2-5 TRBV9 NA NA CASSASEGVLETQYF TGTGCCAGCAGCGCCTCCGAGGGGGTACTGGAGACCCAGTACTTC
TRBJ1-5 TRBV28 few NA CASSLLGGTQPQHF TGTGCCAGCAGTTTATTAGGCGGAACTCAGCCCCAGCATTTT